The clone carrying this T cell receptor (beta chain) was observed many times. Antigen unknown. This specimen belongs to a study of T cells after yellow fever vaccination. Notes on the study in general: There was a possibility that FACS-sorted repertoires contained abundant clonotypes contaminating from the bulk population.

This CDR3 is built from 15 residues. Germline CDR1 and CDR2: MDHEN and SYDVKM. V was shortened by 4 bases and J by 5 bases, with 14 bases between the two germline ends. Each CDR3 protein gets one entry after TCRdb re-called the 5' RACE reads with MiXCR. The sample has about 240,000 distinct CDR3 sequences, roughly 4% seen once; the top ten hold under 20%. The source was PBMCs, collected 15 days after the yellow fever booster vaccination. This TCR came from a man between 18 and 29 years old who received the YFV17D yellow fever vaccine. The chain is built from TRBV28 and TRBJ2-2; the D is unclear. Here the CDR3 reads CASSSASLRTGELFF. Here the CDR3 DNA reads TGTGCCAGCAGTTCCGCCAGCTTACGGACCGGGGAGCTGTTTTTT.